Listed below are T cell receptor beta chains from one sample, sequenced in a study of blood T cell repertoires in COVID-19. Repertoires were generated with immunoSEQ multiplex PCR, while TCRdb's copy carries only in-frame clones and drops some. The table has 200,000 to 250,000 clones, nearly 90% seen once. The sequenced sample was peripheral blood. The receptors were gathered from a woman between 18 and 29 years old who had recovered from COVID-19. Both conserved end residues are part of each CDR3. Fields, in order: CDR3 DNA, CDR3 protein, J gene, V gene, clone size, D gene. The D gene is left open where the match is weak. Some rows have no size entry. The others give once, few or many, or a class for an expanded clone.

DNA: TGTGCCAGCAGCTTACACCAGGGGACTAACTATGGCTACACCTTC
CDR3: CASSLHQGTNYGYTF
J: TRBJ1-2
V: TRBV7-9
size: -
D: -

DNA: TGTGCCTGGAGTATAAGAGCAACTAATGAAAAACTGTTTTTT
CDR3: CAWSIRATNEKLFF
J: TRBJ1-4
V: TRBV30
size: -
D: -

DNA: TGTGCCAGCTCTCGCGCAGGGCTCTACAATGAGCAGTTCTTC
CDR3: CASSRAGLYNEQFF
J: TRBJ2-1
V: TRBV25-1
size: -
D: -

DNA: TGTGCCAGCAGTTTGAGTGACAGAACCTACGAGCAGTACTTC
CDR3: CASSLSDRTYEQYF
J: TRBJ2-7
V: TRBV27
size: -
D: -

DNA: TGTGCCAGCAGCGTCCGGGACAGGGTCGGGGGCTACACCTTC
CDR3: CASSVRDRVGGYTF
J: TRBJ1-2
V: TRBV2
size: once
D: TRBD1

DNA: TGTGCCAGCAGCTTAGACGGGGTGGGCGGCTACACCTTC
CDR3: CASSLDGVGGYTF
J: TRBJ1-2
V: TRBV7-3
size: -
D: -

DNA: TGTGCCAGCAGTTCCCCGGACACTCAGGGTGAAGCTTTCTTT
CDR3: CASSSPDTQGEAFF
J: TRBJ1-1
V: TRBV28
size: -
D: -

DNA: TGTGCCAGCAGCTTGGACACGAACACCGGGGAGCTGTTTTTT
CDR3: CASSLDTNTGELFF
J: TRBJ2-2
V: TRBV7-9
size: -
D: -

DNA: TGTGCCAGCAGCGTAGGCAAGCTGTTGAACACCGGGGAGCTGTTTTTT
CDR3: CASSVGKLLNTGELFF
J: TRBJ2-2
V: TRBV9
size: -
D: -

DNA: TGTGCCACCAGCAGAGCCCAGGGGGCTGAGGAGACCCAGTACTTC
CDR3: CATSRAQGAEETQYF
J: TRBJ2-5
V: TRBV15
size: once
D: TRBD1

DNA: TGCGCCAGCAGCTGGAGCAGGGGGCGCGGCACAGATACGCAGTATTTT
CDR3: CASSWSRGRGTDTQYF
J: TRBJ2-3
V: TRBV5-1
size: -
D: TRBD1

DNA: TGTGCCAGCACCAGGGGATGGCTCTACGAGCAGTACTTC
CDR3: CASTRGWLYEQYF
J: TRBJ2-7
V: TRBV28
size: -
D: -

DNA: TGTGCCAGCAGAGCATCCCAGGGCGTCGGGGAGCTGTTTTTT
CDR3: CASRASQGVGELFF
J: TRBJ2-2
V: TRBV7-3
size: -
D: -

DNA: TGTGCCAGTAGTATTAGGGGCACCTACAATGAGCAGTTCTTC
CDR3: CASSIRGTYNEQFF
J: TRBJ2-1
V: TRBV19
size: -
D: -

DNA: TGTGCCATCAGTGAGGCCTGGGAGGGTGAGGGGTTCTTC
CDR3: CAISEAWEGEGFF
J: TRBJ2-1
V: TRBV10-3
size: -
D: TRBD2

DNA: TGTGCCAGCAGCTTAGATGCGGCCTCCTACGAGCAGTACTTC
CDR3: CASSLDAASYEQYF
J: TRBJ2-7
V: TRBV11-3
size: -
D: -

DNA: TGTGCCAGCAGCGTAGAGTCACTCCAGGTTACAGATACGCAGTATTTT
CDR3: CASSVESLQVTDTQYF
J: TRBJ2-3
V: TRBV9
size: once
D: -

DNA: TGTGCCAGCAGCTTTCCAGGGCGAACCTACGAGCAGTACTTC
CDR3: CASSFPGRTYEQYF
J: TRBJ2-7
V: TRBV13
size: -
D: -

DNA: TGTGCCACCAGTGAAAGACTAGCGGGTTCCTACAATGAGCAGTTCTTC
CDR3: CATSERLAGSYNEQFF
J: TRBJ2-1
V: TRBV24-1
size: -
D: TRBD2

DNA: TGTGCCAGCAGCCTAGCGGGACCCTCCTACGAGCAGTACTTC
CDR3: CASSLAGPSYEQYF
J: TRBJ2-7
V: TRBV6-2/TRBV6-3
size: -
D: TRBD2

DNA: TGTGCCAGCAGTGAGCTTCGGACAGGGACTGGCTACACCTTC
CDR3: CASSELRTGTGYTF
J: TRBJ1-2
V: TRBV2
size: -
D: TRBD1

DNA: TGTGCCAGTAGTAGGGTTCACAGGGGGATCTATGGCTACACCTTC
CDR3: CASSRVHRGIYGYTF
J: TRBJ1-2
V: TRBV19
size: -
D: TRBD1

DNA: TGTGCCAGCGGCCAGGGGTATTCACCCCTCCACTTT
CDR3: CASGQGYSPLHF
J: TRBJ1-6
V: TRBV6-2/TRBV6-3
size: -
D: -

DNA: TGTGCCAGCTCATCCAGGGGCCCCAATCAGCCCCAGCATTTT
CDR3: CASSSRGPNQPQHF
J: TRBJ1-5
V: TRBV18
size: -
D: -

DNA: TGTGCCAGCCAAAAAACCCCGGGGACTAGCGGGAGGGTCACAGATACGCAGTATTTT
CDR3: CASQKTPGTSGRVTDTQYF
J: TRBJ2-3
V: TRBV4-2
size: once
D: TRBD2

DNA: TGTGCCAGCAGTCCCCACAGGGTAGCCTACGAGCAGTACTTC
CDR3: CASSPHRVAYEQYF
J: TRBJ2-7
V: TRBV28
size: once
D: -

DNA: TGTGCCTGGAGTCTCGGACAGGGCGGTCGGTCCTACAATGAGCAGTTCTTC
CDR3: CAWSLGQGGRSYNEQFF
J: TRBJ2-1
V: TRBV30
size: -
D: TRBD1

DNA: TGCGCCAGCAGCCGCGACTTTTGGAATGAGCAGTTCTTC
CDR3: CASSRDFWNEQFF
J: TRBJ2-1
V: TRBV4-3
size: -
D: -

DNA: TGTGCCAGCAGCCAAATGGGACAGGGTGAAGCTTTCTTT
CDR3: CASSQMGQGEAFF
J: TRBJ1-1
V: TRBV4-2
size: -
D: TRBD1

DNA: TGCGCCAGCAGTCAATCGAGGCCGAATAGCAATCAGCCCCAGCATTTT
CDR3: CASSQSRPNSNQPQHF
J: TRBJ1-5
V: TRBV23-1
size: -
D: -

DNA: TGCGCCAGCAGCTTGGGCCAGCAAGAGACCCAGTACTTC
CDR3: CASSLGQQETQYF
J: TRBJ2-5
V: TRBV5-1
size: -
D: -

DNA: TGTGCCAGCAGCGTAGTTCGGACAGGGGGAGATGAAAAACTGTTTTTT
CDR3: CASSVVRTGGDEKLFF
J: TRBJ1-4
V: TRBV9
size: -
D: TRBD1

DNA: TGTGCCAGTAGTATTACGGGACAGGGAAACTATGGCTACACCTTC
CDR3: CASSITGQGNYGYTF
J: TRBJ1-2
V: TRBV19
size: -
D: TRBD1

DNA: TGTGCCAGCAGCTCGGGACTAGCCCCCGAGCAGTACTTC
CDR3: CASSSGLAPEQYF
J: TRBJ2-7
V: TRBV11-1
size: -
D: TRBD2

DNA: TGCAGCGTAGAGGGCCCTTGGGGAGGCTACACCTTC
CDR3: CSVEGPWGGYTF
J: TRBJ1-2
V: TRBV29-1
size: -
D: -

DNA: TGCGCCAGCAGTGTGGATTACGGGCTAGCCCAATACAATGAGCAGTTCTTC
CDR3: CASSVDYGLAQYNEQFF
J: TRBJ2-1
V: TRBV10-2
size: few
D: -

DNA: TGTGCCAGCAGCTTAGGTATACAGAATGGCTACACCTTC
CDR3: CASSLGIQNGYTF
J: TRBJ1-2
V: TRBV7-2
size: -
D: -

DNA: TGTGCCAGCAGTTCCAGGGGACAGATGTACCAAGAGACCCAGTACTTC
CDR3: CASSSRGQMYQETQYF
J: TRBJ2-5
V: TRBV6-8
size: -
D: TRBD1

DNA: TGCGCCAGCAGCTTGCTCCATCCCGGGACTAGCAGGGGCAATGAGCAGTTCTTC
CDR3: CASSLLHPGTSRGNEQFF
J: TRBJ2-1
V: TRBV5-1
size: few
D: TRBD2

DNA: TGTGCCAGCAGCCCGACAGGGGATCAGCCCCAGCATTTT
CDR3: CASSPTGDQPQHF
J: TRBJ1-5
V: TRBV5-5
size: -
D: TRBD1

DNA: TGTGCCAGCTCACCATCAAGCGGGATCTACAATGAGCAGTTCTTC
CDR3: CASSPSSGIYNEQFF
J: TRBJ2-1
V: TRBV18
size: -
D: TRBD2

DNA: TGTGCCAGTAGTATAGTTGCGGGAGTGGAGCTGTTTTTT
CDR3: CASSIVAGVELFF
J: TRBJ2-2
V: TRBV19
size: -
D: TRBD2

DNA: TGTGCCAGCAGCCGAGCAGGGAATGAGCAGTTCTTC
CDR3: CASSRAGNEQFF
J: TRBJ2-1
V: TRBV11-3
size: -
D: -

DNA: TGTGCCAGCAGCGTAGGACTAGCGTCAGATACGCAGTATTTT
CDR3: CASSVGLASDTQYF
J: TRBJ2-3
V: TRBV9
size: few
D: TRBD2

DNA: TGCGCCAGCAGTGAGATCGGCAATCAGCCCCAGCATTTT
CDR3: CASSEIGNQPQHF
J: TRBJ1-5
V: TRBV10-2
size: once
D: -

DNA: TGTGCCAGCAGCTCGTTTAACTACAATGAGCAGTTCTTC
CDR3: CASSSFNYNEQFF
J: TRBJ2-1
V: TRBV7-2
size: -
D: -